This T cell receptor (beta chain) was sequenced for a study of T cell responses to AZD1222 COVID-19 vaccine. Study-wide results and limits: Without day 14 samples, only post-peak T cell repertoires were studied.

The CDR3 totals 16 residues. Looked up from germline, CDR1 is WNHNN and CDR2 is SYGVQD (reference sequence). The J segment lost 4 bases and the V segment lost 3 bases, leaving 9 bases of the junction unmatched. TCRdb keeps only in-frame clones here, not all; method: immunoSEQ multiplex PCR. The repertoire includes 140,000 to 150,000 clones, 75% to 90% of them detected once, and roughly 1.7% sits in the top ten. Concerning this clone: The antigen is undetermined.

J is TRBJ2-7 and V is TRBV10-1; 10 positions match TRBD2. The sequence came from an adult in good health. The starting material was peripheral blood, obtained on day 0 of AZD1222 vaccination. CDR3 loop: CASSDKASGSFYEQYF. CDR3 coding DNA: TGCGCCAGCAGTGATAAGGCTAGCGGGAGCTTTTACGAGCAGTACTTC.